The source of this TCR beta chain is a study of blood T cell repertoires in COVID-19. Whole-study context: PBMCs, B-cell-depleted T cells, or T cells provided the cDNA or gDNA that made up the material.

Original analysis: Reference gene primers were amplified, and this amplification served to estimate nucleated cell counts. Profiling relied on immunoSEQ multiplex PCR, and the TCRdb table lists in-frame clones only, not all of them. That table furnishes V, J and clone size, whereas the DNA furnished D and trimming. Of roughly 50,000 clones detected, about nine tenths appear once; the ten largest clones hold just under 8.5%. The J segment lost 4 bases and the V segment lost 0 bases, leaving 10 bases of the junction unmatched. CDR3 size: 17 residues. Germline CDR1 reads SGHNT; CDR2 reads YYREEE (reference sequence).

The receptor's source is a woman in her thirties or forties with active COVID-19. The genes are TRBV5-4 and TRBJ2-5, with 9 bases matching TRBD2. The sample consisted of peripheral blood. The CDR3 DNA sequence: TGTGCCAGCAGCTTGGCCGGTCCGCGGGGGGGCCGAGAGACCCAGTACTTC. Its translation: CASSLAGPRGGRETQYF.